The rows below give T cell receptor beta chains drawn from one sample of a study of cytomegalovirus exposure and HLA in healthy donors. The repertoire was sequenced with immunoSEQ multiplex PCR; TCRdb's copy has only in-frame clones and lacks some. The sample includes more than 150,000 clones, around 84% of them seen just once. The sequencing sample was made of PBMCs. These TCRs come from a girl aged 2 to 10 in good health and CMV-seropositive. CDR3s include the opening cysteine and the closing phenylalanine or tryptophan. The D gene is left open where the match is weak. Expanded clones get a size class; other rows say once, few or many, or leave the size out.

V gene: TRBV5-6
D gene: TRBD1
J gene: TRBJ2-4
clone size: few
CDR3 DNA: TGTGCCAGCAGCGGACAGGGGGTAGCCAAAAACATTCAGTACTTC
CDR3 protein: CASSGQGVAKNIQYF

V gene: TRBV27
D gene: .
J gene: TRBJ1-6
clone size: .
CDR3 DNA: TGTGCCACTCGACAGGTCTACCTAAGTAATTCACCCCTCCACTTT
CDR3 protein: CATRQVYLSNSPLHF

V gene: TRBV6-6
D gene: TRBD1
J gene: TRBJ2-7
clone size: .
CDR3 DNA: TGTGCCAGCAGTTACTCGCCAGGGGGAACCTCCTACGAGCAGTACTTC
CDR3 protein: CASSYSPGGTSYEQYF

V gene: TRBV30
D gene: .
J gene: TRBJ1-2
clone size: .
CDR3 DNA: TGTGCCTGGAGCCACGGAGGGCAGGGAGGCTACACCTTC
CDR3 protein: CAWSHGGQGGYTF

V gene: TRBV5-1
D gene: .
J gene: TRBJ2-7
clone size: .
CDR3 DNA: TGCGCCAGCAGCTTTTTGGTGGGGCGCGACGACGAGCAGTACTTC
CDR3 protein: CASSFLVGRDDEQYF

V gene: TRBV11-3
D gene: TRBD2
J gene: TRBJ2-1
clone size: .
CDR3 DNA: TGTGCCAGCAGCTTAGTACTAGCGGGAAACAATGAGCAGTTCTTC
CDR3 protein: CASSLVLAGNNEQFF

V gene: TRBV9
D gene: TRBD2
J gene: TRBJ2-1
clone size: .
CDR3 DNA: TGTGCCAGCAGCGTAGTCAGGTCTAGCGGGAGGAATGAGCAGTTCTTC
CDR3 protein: CASSVVRSSGRNEQFF

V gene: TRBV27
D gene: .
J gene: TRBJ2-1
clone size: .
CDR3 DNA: TGTGCCAGCAGTTTAGGACAGTCAAATGAGCAGTTCTTC
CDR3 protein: CASSLGQSNEQFF

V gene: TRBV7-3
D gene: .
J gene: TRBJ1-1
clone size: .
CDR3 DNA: TGTGCCAGCAGCGAGACAGTGAACACTGAAGCTTTCTTT
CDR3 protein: CASSETVNTEAFF

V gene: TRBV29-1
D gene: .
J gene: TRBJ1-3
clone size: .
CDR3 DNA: TGCAGCGTTGTATCTGGACTGCCTGGAAACACCATATATTTT
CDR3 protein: CSVVSGLPGNTIYF

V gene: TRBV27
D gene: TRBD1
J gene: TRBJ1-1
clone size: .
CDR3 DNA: TGTGCCAGCAGTCCCCGGGACAGGGGGTGGACTGAAGCTTTCTTT
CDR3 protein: CASSPRDRGWTEAFF

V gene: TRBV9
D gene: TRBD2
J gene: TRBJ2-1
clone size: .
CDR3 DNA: TGTGCCAGCAGCGTATCTAGCGGGGGGGCCAATGAGCAGTTCTTC
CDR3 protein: CASSVSSGGANEQFF

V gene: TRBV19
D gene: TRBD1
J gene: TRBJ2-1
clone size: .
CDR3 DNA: TGTGCCAGTAGTATGGGGGACAGGGGGCGGGAGCAGTTCTTC
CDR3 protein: CASSMGDRGREQFF

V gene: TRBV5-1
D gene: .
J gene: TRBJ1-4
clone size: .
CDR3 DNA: TGCGCCAGCAGCTTGGCTGTTCGGGGGGATGAAAAACTGTTTTTT
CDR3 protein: CASSLAVRGDEKLFF

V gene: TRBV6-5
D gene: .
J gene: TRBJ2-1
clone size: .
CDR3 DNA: TGTGCCAGCAGTTACACGGATGAGCAGTTCTTC
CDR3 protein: CASSYTDEQFF

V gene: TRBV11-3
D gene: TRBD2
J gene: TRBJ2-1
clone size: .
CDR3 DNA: TGTGCCAGCAGCACGGGAGGACTAGCGGCGTACGGTGAGCAGTTCTTC
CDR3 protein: CASSTGGLAAYGEQFF

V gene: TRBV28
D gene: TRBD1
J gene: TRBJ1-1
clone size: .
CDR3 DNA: TGTGCCAGCAGTTTAACAGGGGGAGTGATTTGGAACACTGAAGCTTTCTTT
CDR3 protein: CASSLTGGVIWNTEAFF

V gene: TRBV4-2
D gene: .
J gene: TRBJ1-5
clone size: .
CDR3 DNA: TGTGCCAGCAGCCAAGGGCCCAGACTTTATAGCAATCAGCCCCAGCATTTT
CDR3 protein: CASSQGPRLYSNQPQHF

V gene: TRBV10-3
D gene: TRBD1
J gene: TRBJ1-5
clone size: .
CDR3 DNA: TGTGCCATCAGTACCGGACAGGACAATCAGCCCCAGCATTTT
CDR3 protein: CAISTGQDNQPQHF

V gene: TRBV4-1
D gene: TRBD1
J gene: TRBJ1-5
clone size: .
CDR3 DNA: TGCGCCAGCAGCCAACCAGGGACAGGGTTTCAGCCCCAGCATTTT
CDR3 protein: CASSQPGTGFQPQHF

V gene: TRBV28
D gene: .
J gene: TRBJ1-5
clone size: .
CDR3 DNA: TGTGCCAGCAGTTTCCCCGGGGAGGGCTGGAAACAGCCCCAGCATTTT
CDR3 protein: CASSFPGEGWKQPQHF

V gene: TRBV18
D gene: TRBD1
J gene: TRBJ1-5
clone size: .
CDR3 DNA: TGTGCCAGCTCACCGACAGGGAACCAGCCCCAGCATTTT
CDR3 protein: CASSPTGNQPQHF

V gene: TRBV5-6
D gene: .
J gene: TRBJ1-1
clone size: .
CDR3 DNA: TGTGCCAGCAGCTTAAGAACCTGGCCAGTGGTCACTGAAGCTTTCTTT
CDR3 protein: CASSLRTWPVVTEAFF

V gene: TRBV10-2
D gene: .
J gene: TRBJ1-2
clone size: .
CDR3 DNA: TGCGCCAGCAGTGCACTGGGGAGCTATGGCTACACCTTC
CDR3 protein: CASSALGSYGYTF

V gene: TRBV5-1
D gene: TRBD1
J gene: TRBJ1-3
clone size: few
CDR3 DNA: TGCGCCAGCAGCTTGGAGCGGACAGGGAGGGACACCATATATTTT
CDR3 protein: CASSLERTGRDTIYF

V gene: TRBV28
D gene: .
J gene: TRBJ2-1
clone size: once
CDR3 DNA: TGTGCCAGCAGTTTACGGCGCCCCAGGGATGAGCAGTTCTTC
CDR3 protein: CASSLRRPRDEQFF

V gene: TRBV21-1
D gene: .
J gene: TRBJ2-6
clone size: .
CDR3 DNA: TGTGCCAGCAACCTTCCGGGACACCTGAGGGCCGGGGCCAACGTCCTGACTTTC
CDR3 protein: CASNLPGHLRAGANVLTF

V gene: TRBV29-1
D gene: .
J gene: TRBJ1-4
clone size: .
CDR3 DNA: TGCAGCGCCGGGGAGCTACACGCAACTAATGAAAAACTGTTTTTT
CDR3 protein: CSAGELHATNEKLFF

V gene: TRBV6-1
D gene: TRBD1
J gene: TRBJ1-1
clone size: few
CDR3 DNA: TGTGCCAGCAGCTCTCCGAGACAGGGGGTCGCTGAAGCTTTCTTT
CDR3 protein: CASSSPRQGVAEAFF

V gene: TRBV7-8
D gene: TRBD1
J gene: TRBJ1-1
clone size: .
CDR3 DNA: TGTGCCAGCTTAGGGACAGGGGTGAACACTGAAGCTTTCTTT
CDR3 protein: CASLGTGVNTEAFF

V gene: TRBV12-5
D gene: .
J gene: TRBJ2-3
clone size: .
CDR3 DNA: TGTGCTAGTGCCGTTGGAGCGGGAGATACGCAGTATTTT
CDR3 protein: CASAVGAGDTQYF

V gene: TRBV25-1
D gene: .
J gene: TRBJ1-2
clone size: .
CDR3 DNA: TGTGCCAGCAGTGAGCGGGGGGACCGCGGGGGAGTACATGGCTACACCTTC
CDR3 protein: CASSERGDRGGVHGYTF